The rows below give T cell receptor beta chains drawn from one sample of a study of PD-1 and CTLA-4 blockade in melanoma. Assay: immunoSEQ multiplex PCR; the TCRdb copy retains only in-frame clones and omits some. The table has roughly 30,000 clones, approximately 90% seen once. Sequences were derived from CD8+ T cells from peripheral blood, sampled from a patient given anti-PD-1 treatment. The source of these receptors is a human donor with melanoma. Both conserved end residues are part of each CDR3. Fields, in order: D gene, J gene, V gene, clone size, CDR3 protein, CDR3 DNA. The D gene is left open where the match is weak. The size field is filled for only some rows; it gives once, few, many or a size class.

TRBD2	TRBJ2-3	TRBV5-1	once	CASSLGKTSGVLKDTQYF	TGCGCCAGCAGCTTGGGAAAGACTAGCGGGGTCCTAAAGGATACGCAGTATTTT
NA	TRBJ2-7	TRBV4-1	NA	CASSQELQGVSYEQYF	TGCGCCAGCAGCCAAGAATTACAGGGAGTCTCCTACGAGCAGTACTTC
TRBD2	TRBJ2-7	TRBV11-3	NA	CASSLSGAAYEQYF	TGTGCCAGCAGCCTTAGCGGGGCAGCCTACGAGCAGTACTTC
NA	TRBJ2-7	TRBV28	NA	CASSRDTTYEQYF	TGTGCCAGCAGCCGGGACACCACCTACGAGCAGTACTTC
NA	TRBJ1-1	TRBV19	NA	CASSIRAVGTEAFF	TGTGCCAGTAGTATCCGGGCGGTTGGCACTGAAGCTTTCTTT
TRBD1	TRBJ1-5	TRBV28	few	CASSSGQGAYQPQHF	TGTGCCAGCAGTTCGGGACAGGGGGCTTATCAGCCCCAGCATTTT
NA	TRBJ2-1	TRBV30	NA	CAWSGLANEQFF	TGTGCCTGGAGTGGCCTAGCGAATGAGCAGTTCTTC
NA	TRBJ2-5	TRBV6-6	NA	CASSYSVRQETQYF	TGTGCCAGCAGTTACTCGGTCCGGCAAGAGACCCAGTACTTC
TRBD2	TRBJ2-2	TRBV5-6	NA	CASSLGVAGGRTGELFF	TGTGCCAGCAGCTTGGGAGTAGCGGGGGGACGAACCGGGGAGCTGTTTTTT
NA	TRBJ2-2	TRBV7-9	NA	CASSLAQDINTGELFF	TGTGCCAGCAGCTTAGCCCAGGACATCAACACCGGGGAGCTGTTTTTT
TRBD1	TRBJ1-2	TRBV12-3/TRBV12-4	NA	CASSTGAAGYTF	TGTGCCAGCAGTACAGGGGCCGCTGGCTACACCTTC
NA	TRBJ1-3	TRBV29-1	NA	CSVEGDASGNTIYF	TGCAGCGTTGAGGGGGACGCCTCTGGAAACACCATATATTTT
NA	TRBJ2-2	TRBV19	NA	CASIGPNTGELFF	TGTGCCAGTATAGGACCGAACACCGGGGAGCTGTTTTTT
NA	TRBJ2-3	TRBV30	NA	CAWSAGTESSTDTQYF	TGTGCCTGGAGTGCCGGGACGGAGTCGAGCACAGATACGCAGTATTTT
NA	TRBJ2-7	TRBV15	once	CATSRGATLYEQYF	TGTGCCACCAGCAGAGGGGCCACACTATACGAGCAGTACTTC
TRBD1	TRBJ2-3	TRBV6-5	NA	CASSQGQGWMDTQYF	TGTGCCAGCAGCCAGGGACAGGGGTGGATGGATACGCAGTATTTT
TRBD1	TRBJ1-4	TRBV2	NA	CASRPRDRGLEKLFF	TGTGCCAGCCGACCCCGGGACAGGGGGCTTGAAAAACTGTTTTTT
NA	TRBJ1-4	TRBV5-1	NA	CASSLEGSNEKLFF	TGCGCCAGCAGCTTGGAAGGATCTAATGAAAAACTGTTTTTT
NA	TRBJ2-1	TRBV29-1	NA	CSVEWALAGDEQFF	TGCAGCGTTGAGTGGGCACTAGCCGGCGATGAGCAGTTCTTC
NA	TRBJ1-5	TRBV27	NA	CASSLSVSNQPQHF	TGTGCCAGCAGTTTATCAGTTAGCAATCAGCCCCAGCATTTT
TRBD1	TRBJ2-2	TRBV27	NA	CASIDRVTGELFF	TGTGCCAGCATAGACAGGGTGACCGGGGAGCTGTTTTTT
TRBD1	TRBJ1-1	TRBV28	NA	CASSLDRGANTEAFF	TGTGCCAGCAGTCTGGACAGGGGGGCGAACACTGAAGCTTTCTTT
NA	TRBJ2-7	TRBV29-1	NA	CSVNNGGNEQYF	TGCAGCGTTAACAATGGCGGGAACGAGCAGTACTTC
NA	TRBJ1-6	TRBV30	NA	CAWSSTSPLHF	TGTGCCTGGAGTTCCACCTCACCCCTCCACTTT
NA	TRBJ2-1	TRBV9	NA	CASTPGWGSYNEQFF	TGTGCCAGCACTCCAGGTTGGGGCTCCTACAATGAGCAGTTCTTC
NA	TRBJ1-4	TRBV7-9	NA	CASLKGEKLFF	TGTGCCAGCCTAAAGGGTGAAAAACTGTTTTTT
NA	TRBJ2-7	TRBV19	NA	CASSEDGSYEQYF	TGTGCCAGTAGTGAGGACGGTTCCTACGAGCAGTACTTC
TRBD2	TRBJ2-7	TRBV4-1	NA	CASSLLAGGVYEQYF	TGCGCCAGCAGCCTTCTAGCGGGAGGGGTCTACGAGCAGTACTTC
TRBD2	TRBJ2-7	TRBV2	NA	CASRGTSGTYEQYF	TGTGCCAGCAGGGGGACTAGCGGCACCTACGAGCAGTACTTC
TRBD2	TRBJ2-2	TRBV6-5	NA	CASSYASGGAGELFF	TGTGCCAGCAGTTACGCTAGCGGGGGGGCCGGGGAGCTGTTTTTT
TRBD1	TRBJ2-1	TRBV27	NA	CASWGQFHRAGIYNEQFF	TGTGCCAGCTGGGGACAGTTCCACCGGGCGGGTATATACAATGAGCAGTTCTTC
TRBD1	TRBJ1-5	TRBV30	NA	CAWSDRGGQPQHF	TGTGCCTGGAGTGACAGGGGGGGTCAGCCCCAGCATTTT
TRBD2	TRBJ2-7	TRBV3-1/TRBV3-2	NA	CASSPTSRNEQYF	TGTGCCAGCAGCCCGACTAGCCGAAACGAGCAGTACTTC
TRBD2	TRBJ2-7	TRBV7-6	NA	CASSATGGVGEQYF	TGTGCCAGCAGCGCGACGGGGGGTGTTGGGGAGCAGTACTTC
NA	TRBJ2-7	TRBV5-8	NA	CASSYGSLYEQYF	TGTGCCAGCAGCTATGGATCTCTTTACGAGCAGTACTTC
TRBD2	TRBJ2-7	TRBV6-5	NA	CASSGLAAEQYF	TGTGCCAGCTCGGGACTAGCTGCCGAGCAGTACTTC
TRBD1	TRBJ2-7	TRBV24-1	NA	CATSGTGTGDSYEQYF	TGTGCCACCAGTGGCACCGGGACAGGTGACTCCTACGAGCAGTACTTC
NA	TRBJ1-1	TRBV6-5	NA	CASSSNPNTEAFF	TGTGCCAGCAGTTCAAACCCGAACACTGAAGCTTTCTTT
NA	TRBJ1-1	TRBV10-2	NA	CASSESTGGLNTEAFF	TGCGCCAGCAGTGAGTCGACGGGTGGACTGAACACTGAAGCTTTCTTT
NA	TRBJ2-1	TRBV7-9	NA	CASSLSRNAAYNEQFF	TGTGCCAGCAGCCTGAGCAGGAACGCTGCCTACAATGAGCAGTTCTTC
NA	TRBJ1-2	TRBV4-2	NA	CASSREGSGNGYTF	TGTGCCAGCAGCCGGGAGGGTTCAGGGAATGGCTACACCTTC
NA	TRBJ1-1	TRBV11-2	NA	CASSSLGQNEAAFF	TGTGCCAGCAGCTCCCTAGGGCAGAATGAGGCGGCTTTCTTT
NA	TRBJ2-7	TRBV5-8	NA	CASSLRLSYEQYF	TGTGCCAGCAGCTTAAGGCTTTCCTACGAGCAGTACTTC
NA	TRBJ1-5	TRBV6-2/TRBV6-3	NA	CASSYLMTERDPYSNQPQHF	TGTGCCAGCAGTTACCTGATGACAGAGCGAGACCCATATAGCAATCAGCCCCAGCATTTT
TRBD1	TRBJ1-5	TRBV19	NA	CASSLIGGYNQPQHF	TGTGCCAGTAGTTTGATAGGGGGCTACAATCAGCCCCAGCATTTT
NA	TRBJ1-1	TRBV28	NA	CASSSPAFF	TGTGCCAGCAGCTCTCCGGCTTTCTTT
TRBD1	TRBJ1-5	TRBV6-1	NA	CASSEAWTGRYEPQHF	TGTGCCAGCAGTGAAGCGTGGACAGGCCGATACGAGCCCCAGCATTTT
NA	TRBJ2-7	TRBV7-9	few	CASSPEYSYEQYF	TGTGCCAGCAGCCCCGAATACTCCTACGAGCAGTACTTC
TRBD2	TRBJ2-1	TRBV19	NA	CASSILAGGTPNEQFF	TGTGCCAGTAGTATCCTAGCGGGGGGCACTCCCAATGAGCAGTTCTTC
TRBD2	TRBJ2-7	TRBV27	NA	CASSHLSGGYEQYF	TGTGCCAGCAGCCATTTGTCGGGAGGGTACGAGCAGTACTTC
NA	TRBJ1-4	TRBV6-5	NA	CASTPFGGINEKLFF	TGTGCCAGCACCCCATTTGGGGGGATTAATGAAAAACTGTTTTTT